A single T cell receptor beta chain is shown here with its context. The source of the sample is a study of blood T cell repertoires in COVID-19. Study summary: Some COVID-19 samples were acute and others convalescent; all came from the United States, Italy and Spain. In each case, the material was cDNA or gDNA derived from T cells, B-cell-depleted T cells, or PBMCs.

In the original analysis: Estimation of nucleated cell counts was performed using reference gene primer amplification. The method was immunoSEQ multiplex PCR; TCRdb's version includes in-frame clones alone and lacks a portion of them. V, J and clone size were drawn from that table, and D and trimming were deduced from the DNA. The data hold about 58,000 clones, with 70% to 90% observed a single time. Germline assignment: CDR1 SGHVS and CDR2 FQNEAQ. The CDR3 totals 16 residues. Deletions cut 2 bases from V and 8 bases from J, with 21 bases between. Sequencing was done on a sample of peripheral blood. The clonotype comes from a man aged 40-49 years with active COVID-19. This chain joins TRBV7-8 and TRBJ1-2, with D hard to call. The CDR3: CASSLYTGPSEEGYTF. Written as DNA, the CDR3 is TGTGCCAGCAGCTTATATACGGGTCCATCAGAGGAGGGCTACACCTTC.